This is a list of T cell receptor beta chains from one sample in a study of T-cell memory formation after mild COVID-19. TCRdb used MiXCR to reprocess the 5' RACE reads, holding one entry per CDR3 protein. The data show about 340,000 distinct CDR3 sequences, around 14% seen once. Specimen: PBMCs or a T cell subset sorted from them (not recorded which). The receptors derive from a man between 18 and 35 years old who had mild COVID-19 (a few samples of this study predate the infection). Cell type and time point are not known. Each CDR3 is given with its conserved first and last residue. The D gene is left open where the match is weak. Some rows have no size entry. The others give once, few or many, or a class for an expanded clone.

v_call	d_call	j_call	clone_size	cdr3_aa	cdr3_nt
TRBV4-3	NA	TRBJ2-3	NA	CASSSRQTFPTDTQYF	TGCGCCAGCAGCTCACGACAGACCTTTCCCACAGATACGCAGTATTTT
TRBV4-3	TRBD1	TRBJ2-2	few	CASSQAGQPLELFF	TGCGCCAGCAGCCAAGCGGGACAGCCCCTGGAGCTGTTTTTT
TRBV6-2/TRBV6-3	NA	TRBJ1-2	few	CASSYEGRGYTF	TGTGCCAGCAGTTACGAAGGTCGTGGCTACACCTTC
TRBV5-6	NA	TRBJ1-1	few	CASSLVPGSEAFF	TGTGCCAGCAGCTTGGTACCCGGATCTGAAGCTTTCTTT
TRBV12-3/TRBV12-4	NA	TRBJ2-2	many	CASSPRAGELFF	TGTGCCAGCAGTCCCCGGGCCGGGGAGCTGTTTTTT
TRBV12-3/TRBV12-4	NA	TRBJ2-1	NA	CASSDQTVSYNEQFF	TGTGCCAGCAGCGATCAGACCGTCTCCTACAATGAGCAGTTCTTC
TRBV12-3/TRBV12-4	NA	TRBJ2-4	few	CASSLGGRGRAKNIQYF	TGTGCCAGCAGTTTAGGGGGAAGGGGGAGAGCCAAAAACATTCAGTACTTC
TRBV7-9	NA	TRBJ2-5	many	CASSLVAYQETQYF	TGTGCCAGCAGCTTAGTAGCCTACCAAGAGACCCAGTACTTC
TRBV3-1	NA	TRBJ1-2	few	CASSHVVGYGYTF	TGTGCCAGCAGCCACGTGGTCGGGTATGGCTACACCTTC
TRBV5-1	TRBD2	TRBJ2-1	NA	CASSSLSGSSHNEQFF	TGCGCCAGCAGCTCGCTTAGCGGGAGTTCCCACAATGAGCAGTTCTTC
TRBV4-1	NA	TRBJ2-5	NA	CASSQASLQGPQETQYF	TGCGCCAGCAGCCAAGCGAGCCTACAGGGCCCCCAAGAGACCCAGTACTTC
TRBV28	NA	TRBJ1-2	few	CASSFGGESDGYTF	TGTGCCAGCAGTTTCGGAGGGGAAAGTGATGGCTACACCTTC
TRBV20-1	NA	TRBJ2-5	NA	CSARAGGGLETQYF	TGCAGTGCTAGAGCTGGGGGGGGCCTTGAGACCCAGTACTTC
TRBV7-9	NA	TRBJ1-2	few	CASSFQVDGYTF	TGTGCCAGCAGCTTCCAAGTAGATGGCTACACCTTC
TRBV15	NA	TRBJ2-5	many	CATSRDLETQYF	TGTGCCACCAGCAGAGATTTGGAGACCCAGTACTTC
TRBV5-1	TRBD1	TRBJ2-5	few	CASGRGPGQGVETQYF	TGCGCCAGCGGACGCGGACCGGGACAGGGTGTGGAGACCCAGTACTTC
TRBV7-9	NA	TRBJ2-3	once	CASSYSGTPSTDTQYF	TGTGCCAGCAGCTATTCCGGGACACCAAGCACAGATACGCAGTATTTT
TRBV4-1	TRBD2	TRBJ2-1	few	CASSQHSSGGAYNEQFF	TGCGCCAGCAGCCAACACTCCAGCGGGGGGGCCTACAATGAGCAGTTCTTC
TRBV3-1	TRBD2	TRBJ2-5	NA	CASSQESRGSEETQYF	TGTGCCAGCAGCCAAGAGTCGCGGGGGAGCGAGGAGACCCAGTACTTC
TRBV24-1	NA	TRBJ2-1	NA	CATSETDRAYEQFF	TGTGCCACCAGTGAAACGGACAGAGCCTATGAGCAGTTCTTC
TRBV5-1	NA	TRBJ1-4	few	CASAPGDSREKLFF	TGCGCCAGCGCCCCAGGGGACTCTAGAGAAAAACTGTTTTTT
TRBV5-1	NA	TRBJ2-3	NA	CASNRSRGPRSTDTQYF	TGCGCCAGCAACCGATCGAGGGGCCCACGAAGCACAGATACGCAGTATTTT
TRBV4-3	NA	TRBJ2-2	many	CASSQDFASSLFF	TGCGCCAGCAGCCAAGATTTTGCGAGTTCCCTGTTTTTT
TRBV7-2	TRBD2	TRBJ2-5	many	CASSAVAGARIIGTQYF	TGTGCCAGCAGCGCCGTAGCGGGGGCCAGGATTATAGGGACCCAGTACTTC
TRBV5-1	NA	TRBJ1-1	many	CASSATGLRTEAFF	TGCGCCAGCAGCGCTACAGGGTTGCGCACTGAAGCTTTCTTT
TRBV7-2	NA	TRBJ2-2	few	CASSLGWDGRFTGELFF	TGTGCCAGCAGCTTAGGGTGGGACGGACGATTCACCGGGGAGCTGTTTTTT
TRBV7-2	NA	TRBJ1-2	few	CASSLGFGRLSYGYTF	TGTGCCAGCAGCTTAGGATTCGGCCGGCTAAGCTATGGCTACACCTTC
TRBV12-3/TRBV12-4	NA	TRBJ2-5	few	CASSFVGQAETQYF	TGTGCCAGCAGTTTCGTGGGGCAGGCGGAGACCCAGTACTTC
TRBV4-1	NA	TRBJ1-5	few	CASSQVGVDQPQHF	TGCGCCAGCAGCCAAGTTGGGGTGGATCAGCCCCAGCATTTT
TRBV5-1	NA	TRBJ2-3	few	CASSLGMSTDTQYF	TGCGCCAGCAGCTTAGGGATGTCCACAGATACGCAGTATTTT
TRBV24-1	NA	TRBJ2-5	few	CATSDLHQETQYF	TGTGCCACCAGTGATTTGCACCAAGAGACCCAGTACTTC
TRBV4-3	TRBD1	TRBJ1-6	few	CASSQLGQGANSPLHF	TGCGCCAGCAGCCAACTAGGACAGGGGGCAAATTCACCCCTCCACTTT
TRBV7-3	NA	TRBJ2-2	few	CASSPVSGLGTGELFF	TGTGCCAGCAGCCCCGTCTCGGGGTTGGGGACCGGGGAGCTGTTTTTT
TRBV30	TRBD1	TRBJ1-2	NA	CAWSVTGTGAPSFYGYTF	TGTGCCTGGAGCGTCACCGGGACAGGGGCCCCCTCTTTCTATGGCTACACCTTC
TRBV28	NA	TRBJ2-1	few	CASSYPSRDSYNEQFF	TGTGCCAGCAGTTACCCCTCGAGGGACTCCTACAATGAGCAGTTCTTC
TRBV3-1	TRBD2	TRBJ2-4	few	CASSQTGGTKNIQYF	TGTGCCAGCAGCCAAACGGGGGGGACCAAAAACATTCAGTACTTC
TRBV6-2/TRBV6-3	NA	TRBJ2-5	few	CASRTLGAVQETQYF	TGTGCCAGCAGGACCCTCGGAGCGGTCCAAGAGACCCAGTACTTC
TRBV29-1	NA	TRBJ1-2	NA	CSAYKPSGEGYGYTF	TGCAGCGCCTATAAACCATCGGGGGAGGGCTATGGCTACACCTTC
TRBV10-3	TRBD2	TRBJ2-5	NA	CAISDFKAGGWETQYF	TGTGCCATCAGTGATTTTAAAGCGGGGGGGTGGGAGACCCAGTACTTC
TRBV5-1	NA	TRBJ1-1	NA	CASSLGPTMNTEAFF	TGCGCCAGCAGCTTAGGTCCGACCATGAACACTGAAGCTTTCTTT
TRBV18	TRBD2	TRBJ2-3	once	CASSPILAGDTQYF	TGTGCCAGCTCACCGATACTAGCGGGAGATACGCAGTATTTT
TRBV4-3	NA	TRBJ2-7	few	CASSQEAAPYEQYF	TGCGCCAGCAGCCAAGAGGCAGCCCCCTACGAGCAGTACTTC
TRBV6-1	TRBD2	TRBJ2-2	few	CASSVWQGGVTGELFF	TGTGCCAGCAGTGTGTGGCAGGGAGGGGTGACCGGGGAGCTGTTTTTT
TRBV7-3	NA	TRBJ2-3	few	CASSSNPGTDTQYF	TGTGCCAGCAGCTCAAATCCCGGGACAGATACGCAGTATTTT
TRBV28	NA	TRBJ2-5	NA	CASISSPGAIQETQYF	TGTGCCAGCATTTCCTCCCCAGGGGCGATCCAAGAGACCCAGTACTTC
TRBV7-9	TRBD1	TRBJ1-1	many	CASTHRGTFEAFF	TGTGCCAGTACCCACAGGGGAACCTTTGAAGCTTTCTTT
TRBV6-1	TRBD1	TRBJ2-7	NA	CASSKAWTGEYEQYF	TGTGCCAGCAGTAAAGCATGGACAGGGGAATACGAGCAGTACTTC
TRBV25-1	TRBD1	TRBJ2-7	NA	CASSRPGQGTYEQYF	TGTGCCAGCAGCAGACCGGGACAGGGGACCTACGAGCAGTACTTC